These T cell receptor beta chains were read from a single sample in a study of blood T cell repertoires in COVID-19. Only in-frame clones appear in the TCRdb table, and some are missing; sequencing was by immunoSEQ multiplex PCR. This table holds about 120,000 clones, approximately 90% found once. Sequenced material: peripheral blood. The receptor source for this set is a human donor with active COVID-19. The donor label of this sample is uncertain. CDR3s include the opening cysteine and the closing phenylalanine or tryptophan.

v_call	j_call	cdr3_aa
TRBV15	TRBJ1-2	CATSRYDREDGYTF
TRBV12-2	TRBJ2-5	CASRLASRRGGETQYF
TRBV4-3	TRBJ2-5	CASSLRTSDPTQYF
TRBV7-2	TRBJ1-5	CASSFLGRQVNQPQHF
TRBV2	TRBJ1-4	CASRQGASEKLFF
TRBV6-2/TRBV6-3	TRBJ2-1	CASSYGGGANEQFF
TRBV9	TRBJ2-2	CASSVAGSTGELFF
TRBV25-1	TRBJ2-7	CASSGLAGREQYF
TRBV5-1	TRBJ2-1	CASSGSWGGYNEQFF
TRBV9	TRBJ2-1	CASSAGQGSNEQFF
TRBV5-4	TRBJ1-2	CASSSGALGGYTF
TRBV9	TRBJ1-2	CASSATGARGYGYTF
TRBV28	TRBJ1-1	CASSLLEVAEAFF
TRBV5-4	TRBJ2-5	CASSDDRGRLETQYF
TRBV12-5	TRBJ2-1	CASGFPGLAGGQFF
TRBV5-1	TRBJ2-5	CASSPGQTGTETQYF
TRBV4-1	TRBJ1-1	CASSPAGRGDYIMNTEAFF
TRBV6-7	TRBJ2-7	CASSTPQTSGEDVEAYEQYF
TRBV28	TRBJ2-7	CASRGGTTHPYEQYF
TRBV5-4	TRBJ1-2	CASSPGGHGYTF
TRBV28	TRBJ1-2	CASSSGQGRGYTF
TRBV7-6	TRBJ1-6	CASSLRQGDSPLHF
TRBV29-1	TRBJ2-7	CSVWDTGRYEQYF
TRBV18	TRBJ1-2	CASSPGTGGRGYTF
TRBV28	TRBJ2-1	CASTAQWSNEQFF
TRBV9	TRBJ1-1	CASSVATGNTEAFF
TRBV5-5	TRBJ2-2	CASSSYGTVSGGPTGELFF
TRBV9	TRBJ1-1	CASSTQTGNTEAFF
TRBV5-1	TRBJ1-6	CASSPGQVNSPLHF
TRBV6-6	TRBJ1-5	CASSQDSAYQPQHF
TRBV11-3	TRBJ2-1	CASSQGQTNNEQFF
TRBV27	TRBJ2-7	CASSYQGGEQYF
TRBV5-4	TRBJ2-7	CASALGGGGSYEQYF
TRBV5-1	TRBJ1-3	CASSLEGARGNTIYF
TRBV18	TRBJ1-1	CASSPPIGMNTEAFF
TRBV4-2	TRBJ2-5	CASSPRSGGLAIKETQYF
TRBV5-1	TRBJ2-7	CASSGQGAGEQYF
TRBV10-1	TRBJ2-3	CASSDGGAGLDTQYF
TRBV7-2	TRBJ2-2	CASSPSLSGGIRNTGELFF
TRBV5-5	TRBJ1-2	CASSPTGTGANYGYTF
TRBV2	TRBJ2-1	CASRAGGLYNEQFF
TRBV9	TRBJ2-3	CASSPREGSDTQYF
TRBV10-2	TRBJ2-7	CASSETRGAAYEQYF
TRBV5-5	TRBJ2-3	CASTLILAGSGRSTQYF
TRBV5-1	TRBJ1-4	CASSLGRGRGEKLFF
TRBV6-6	TRBJ2-7	CASSPSTSPYEQYF
TRBV6-2/TRBV6-3	TRBJ2-5	CASSYPETQYF
TRBV3-1/TRBV3-2	TRBJ1-3	CASSPPPTGNTIYF
TRBV7-9	TRBJ2-2	CASSLYGGSTGELFF
TRBV7-8	TRBJ1-3	CASSRPRTGGEENTIYF
TRBV3-1/TRBV3-2	TRBJ2-3	CASSPRLEGTQYF
TRBV9	TRBJ1-6	CASSFRDYNSPLHF
TRBV6-5	TRBJ1-2	CASSYSGQGHGYTF
TRBV7-2	TRBJ2-2	CASSLGLTTGELFF
TRBV7-2	TRBJ1-3	CASSGRGLRSGNTIYF
TRBV15	TRBJ1-1	CATSRDIGRSLSEAFF
TRBV7-8	TRBJ2-7	CASSWAGSSYEQYF
TRBV30	TRBJ2-2	CAWSDRGAVTGELFF
TRBV10-3	TRBJ1-1	CAISEGGRGTEAFF